The 24 T cell receptor beta chains given below trace back to one sample, sequenced in a study of blood T cell repertoires in COVID-19. Libraries were prepared by immunoSEQ multiplex PCR; TCRdb keeps only in-frame clonotypes and omits some of them. This sample has around 88,000 clones, with approximately 91% found just once. Sequences were obtained from peripheral blood. Source of these receptors: a man in his sixties with acute or convalescent COVID-19.

This clone showed up just a few times. This chain links TRBV11-3 with TRBJ2-7; D uncertain. CDR3 length: 12 amino acids. Trimming pared 2 bases from V and 3 bases from J, leaving 5 bases between. Germline assignment: CDR1 SGHNT and CDR2 YENEEA. The CDR3 DNA reads TGTGCCAGCAGCTTATACAGCTACGAGCAGTACTTC. The encoded protein is CASSLYSYEQYF.

This chain links TRBV3-1 (or the pseudogene TRBV3-2) with TRBJ1-1; weak D call: TRBD1 (5 bases). CDR3 size: 14 residues. V was trimmed by 0 bases and J by 4 bases, leaving 9 bases between them. Germline V gene data show CDR1 as LGHDT and CDR2 as YNNKEL (reference sequence). Here the CDR3 reads CASSQDHGGTEAFF. The CDR3 DNA reads as TGTGCCAGCAGCCAAGATCACGGGGGCACTGAAGCTTTCTTT.

The chain links TRBV7-9 to TRBJ1-1, with D possibly TRBD1 on 5 matching bases. The length of the CDR3 is 13 residues. In germline, CDR1 is SEHNR, CDR2 FQNEAQ (reference sequence). V was shortened by 4 bases and J by 2 bases, with 8 bases between the two germline ends. The CDR3 here is CASSSTENTEAFF. CDR3 nucleotide sequence: TGTGCCAGCAGCTCGACAGAAAACACTGAAGCTTTCTTT.

This clone was counted between two and nine times. This chain links TRBV7-8 with TRBJ1-5; D possibly corresponds to TRBD1 (6 bases). Germline values: CDR1 SGHVS, CDR2 FQNEAQ. The CDR3 covers 16 residues. V was cut by 4 bases and J by 0 bases, with 13 bases left in between. The CDR3 loop is CASSSQGGGSNQPQHF. The CDR3 DNA reads as TGTGCCAGCAGCTCACAGGGCGGGGGTAGCAATCAGCCCCAGCATTTT.

V and J are TRBV5-6 and TRBJ2-5, with a weak D call TRBD1 (6 bases). Germline V gene sequence: CDR1 SGHDT, CDR2 YYEEEE. Trimming left V 1 base short and J 0 bases short, with 7 bases between. This CDR3 spans 14 amino acids. The CDR3: CASSLTGYQETQYF. In DNA, the CDR3 is TGTGCCAGCAGCTTGACAGGGTACCAAGAGACCCAGTACTTC.

This clone was counted between two and nine times. The chain links TRBV3-1 (or the pseudogene TRBV3-2) to TRBJ2-1, with D possibly being TRBD2 (5 bases). Germline assignment: CDR1 LGHDT and CDR2 YNNKEL (reference sequence). This CDR3 is 17 amino acids long. V was clipped by 0 bases and J by 4 bases, with 16 bases between them. In nucleotides, the CDR3 is TGTGCCAGCAGCCAAGAGGGAGAGCTTCAGAGGTACAATGAGCAGTTCTTC. Translating gives CASSQEGELQRYNEQFF.

The chain uses TRBV18 and TRBJ1-1, with 7 bases lining up with TRBD1. CDR3 length: 16 residues. Germline values: CDR1 KGHSH, CDR2 LQKENI. V trimming: 2 bases; J trimming: 2 bases; junction bases outside the gene matches: 8. Here the CDR3 DNA reads TGTGCCAGCTCACCAAGTACAGGGGACGGTAACACTGAAGCTTTCTTT. This sequence encodes CASSPSTGDGNTEAFF. Complete variable domain (other parts from reference TRBV18 and TRBJ1-1): NAGVMQNPRHLVRRRGQEARLRCSPMKGHSHVYWYRQLPEEGLKFMVYLQKENIIDESGMPKERFSAEFPKEGPSILRIQQVVRGDSAAYFCASSPSTGDGNTEAFFGQGTRLTVV.

The chain carries TRBV5-3 and TRBJ1-2; TRBD1 agrees at 8 bases. TRBV5-3 is filed as an ORF, its function uncertain. The CDR3 consists of 15 residues. Losses at the gene ends were 3 bases for V and 8 bases for J; bases not matched to a gene: 12. The CDR3 protein is CARSWARKDRVGYTF. CDR3 nucleotide sequence: TGTGCCAGAAGCTGGGCAAGAAAGGACAGGGTGGGCTACACCTTC.

V and J are TRBV4-3 and TRBJ1-1; TRBD1 agrees at 7 bases. The germline CDR1 and CDR2 sequences are LGHNA and YSLEER. V lost 4 bases and J lost 4; bases outside the gene matches: 9. The CDR3 is made up of 15 amino acids. CDR3 protein: CASSLQDRAGTEAFF. DNA of the CDR3: TGCGCCAGCAGCCTCCAAGACAGGGCGGGCACTGAAGCTTTCTTT.

The V and J genes are TRBV2 and TRBJ1-6; 9 bases map to TRBD1. V lost 6 bases and J lost 7; bases outside the gene matches: 10. The CDR3 has 16 residues. The germline V gene has CDR1 SNHLY and CDR2 FYNNEI. The chain's CDR3 is CASREAPGQGNSPLHF. CDR3 DNA: TGTGCCAGCAGGGAGGCGCCGGGACAGGGAAATTCACCCCTCCACTTT.

This sequence joins TRBV5-4 and TRBJ2-1; D unclear. CDR1 and CDR2 (germline): SGHNT, YYREEE (reference sequence). The CDR3 totals 16 residues. Deletions cut 0 bases from V and 0 bases from J, with 10 bases between. In DNA, the CDR3 is TGTGCCAGCAGCTTGGATCCGGAGAGCTCCTACAATGAGCAGTTCTTC. Encoded protein: CASSLDPESSYNEQFF.

The chain has TRBV18 and TRBJ2-3; 11 bases are shared with TRBD2. J lost 0 bases, V lost 3 bases, and 2 bases had no gene match. Germline-derived CDR1 and CDR2 are KGHSH and LQKENI. This CDR3 region has 16 residues. CDR3 in DNA: TGTGCCAGCTCACCGACTAGCGGGGCAAGCACAGATACGCAGTATTTT. This codes for CASSPTSGASTDTQYF.

The gene calls are TRBV3-1 (or the pseudogene TRBV3-2) and TRBJ2-5, with 8 bases that match TRBD2. The V and J ends lost 0 bases and 2 bases, in that order; junction bases with no gene match: 2. The CDR3 is 15 residues long. Germline V CDR1 and CDR2: LGHDT, YNNKEL (reference sequence). The CDR3 loop reads CASSQDGRGQETQYF. In nucleotides, the CDR3 is TGTGCCAGCAGCCAAGACGGGAGGGGGCAAGAGACCCAGTACTTC.

V usage is TRBV10-3 and J usage is TRBJ2-7; D possibly corresponds to TRBD1 (6 bases). V lost 2 bases, J lost 6 bases, and 11 bases lay in between. The CDR3 length is 13 residues. CDR1 is ENHRY, CDR2 SYGVKD, per germline. CDR3 sequence reads: CAISEEQGTEQYF. The CDR3 region has the DNA TGTGCCATCAGTGAGGAACAGGGAACCGAGCAGTACTTC.

The chain couples TRBV12-5 to TRBJ2-3; a weak D match, TRBD1 (5 bases). V shed 6 bases and J shed 4 bases, with 11 bases lying between them. Germline V gene lookup returns CDR1 LGHNT and CDR2 FRNRAP. The CDR3 sequence is 13 residues long. This chain's CDR3 is CASGWGAADTQYF. Here the CDR3 DNA reads TGTGCTAGTGGGTGGGGCGCGGCAGATACGCAGTATTTT.

Note on this clone: At one end, the junction sequence differs from germline, possibly due to a read error. The chain is built from TRBV9 and TRBJ2-1; possible D gene TRBD2, 6 bases. CDR1 and CDR2 from the germline V gene are SGDLS and YYNGEE. CDR3 length: 13 amino acids. The CDR3 nucleotides read TGTGCCGGCAGCCCACCCCGGGAGAATGAGCAGTTCTTC. Translating it yields CAGSPPRENEQFF.

The chain carries TRBV9 and TRBJ2-1; 14 bases agree with TRBD2. J was trimmed by 3 bases and V by 4 bases; bases with no gene match: 6. The CDR3 length is 17 residues. Germline loops: CDR1 SGDLS, CDR2 YYNGEE. The CDR3 loop is CASSPEGLAGGYNEQFF. Written as DNA, the CDR3 is TGTGCCAGCAGCCCCGAAGGACTAGCGGGGGGCTACAATGAGCAGTTCTTC.

V usage is TRBV16 and J usage is TRBJ2-1; 8 bases are shared with TRBD1. CDR3 length: 14 residues. Trimming at V came to 4 bases and at J to 6 bases, leaving 5 bases not matched to a gene. Germline loops: CDR1 KGHSY, CDR2 FQNENV. The CDR3 is CASSLTDRGNEQFF. As DNA, the CDR3 is TGTGCCAGCAGCCTAACCGACAGGGGCAATGAGCAGTTCTTC.

V usage is TRBV7-8 and J usage is TRBJ2-1; 9 bases fit TRBD2. The V gene's germline CDR1 is SGHVS and CDR2 FQNEAQ. The junction had 9 bases not matched to a gene; V was cut back by 5 bases and J by 4 bases. This CDR3 comprises 16 residues. CDR3 in DNA: TGTGCCAGCAGCCGAGTAGGGACTAGCTTTTACAATGAGCAGTTCTTC. This encodes CASSRVGTSFYNEQFF.

The chain has TRBV4-3 and TRBJ1-5; weak D call: TRBD1 (5 bases). Germline V gene sequence: CDR1 LGHNA, CDR2 YSLEER. The CDR3 loop spans 18 amino acids. The V gene lost 0 bases and the J gene lost 1 base, with 16 bases spanning the gap. CDR3 residues: CASSQDLGGTQSNQPQHF. The CDR3 coding sequence is TGCGCCAGCAGCCAAGATCTGGGAGGGACTCAAAGCAATCAGCCCCAGCATTTT.

CDR3: CASSFLTSGREQFF. In DNA form, the CDR3 reads TGTGCCAGCAGTTTCCTGACTAGCGGGAGAGAGCAGTTCTTC. V usage is TRBV6-2 or TRBV6-3 and J usage is TRBJ2-1; 12 bases line up with TRBD2. Germline V gene sequence: CDR1 MNHEY, CDR2 SVGEGT. The CDR3 covers 14 residues. V was clipped by 4 bases and J by 10 bases; unmatched bases: 5.

The V and J genes are TRBV7-2 and TRBJ2-7, with 9 bases lining up with TRBD2. The V and J ends lost 4 bases and 0 bases, in that order; junction bases with no gene match: 4. CDR3 length: 15 amino acids. Germline V CDR1 and CDR2: SGHTA, FQGNSA. The CDR3 bases are TGTGCCAGCAGCTATCTAGCGGGAAGCTCCTACGAGCAGTACTTC. Its protein is CASSYLAGSSYEQYF.

J is TRBJ2-1 and V is TRBV18; TRBD1 matches 9 bases. Germline CDR1 KGHSH, CDR2 LQKENI. This CDR3 comprises 14 residues. V lost 2 bases and J lost 9; bases outside the gene matches: 5. This CDR3 is CASSPSGTGLEQFF. The CDR3 DNA follows: TGTGCCAGCTCACCAAGCGGGACAGGGCTTGAGCAGTTCTTC.

CDR3 sequence reads: CASSAEETGRNYGYTF. CDR3 nucleotide sequence: TGTGCCAGCAGTGCGGAAGAGACAGGGAGAAACTATGGCTACACCTTC. V gene TRBV6-1 combines with J gene TRBJ1-2; TRBD1 matches 7 bases. V gave up 4 bases and J gave up 2 bases; unmatched junction bases: 10. This CDR3 has 16 residues. Per germline, CDR1 MNHNS and CDR2 SASEGT.